The 8 T cell receptor beta chains below come from one sample, sequenced in a study of identical twins. TCRdb re-called the 5' RACE reads with MiXCR, one entry per CDR3 protein. Of approximately 300,000 distinct CDR3 sequences detected, just under 9.5% appear once; the ten largest clones hold approximately 7%. These data were also reused for a study on yellow fever vaccine responses in identical twins.

Input material: CD8+ T cells sorted from blood. These receptors came from a woman younger than 30 in good health.

This clonotype has more than one count but fewer than ten. This sequence joins TRBV15 and TRBJ2-3; 8 nucleotides align to TRBD2. This CDR3 is built from 18 residues. Trimming cost V 1 base and J 1 base; bases outside gene matches: 10. The germline V gene encodes CDR1 LNHNV and CDR2 YYDKDF (reference sequence). CDR3 in amino acids: CATSRGTGGLSGTDTQYF. In DNA form, the CDR3 reads TGTGCCACCAGCAGAGGAACGGGGGGGCTATCTGGCACAGATACGCAGTATTTT. Variable domain in full (rest from reference TRBV15 and TRBJ2-3): DAMVIQNPRYQVTQFGKPVTLSCSQTLNHNVMYWYQQKSSQAPKLLFHYYDKDFNNEADTPDNFQSRRPNTSFCFLDIRSPGLGDTAMYLCATSRGTGGLSGTDTQYFGPGTRLTVL.

This clonotype showed up just a few times. V usage is TRBV10-3 and J usage is TRBJ2-1; the D gene is possibly TRBD1 (6 bases). Between the trimmed V and J ends, which lost 3 bases and 3 bases, there was a span of 15 bases. Germline V gives CDR1 ENHRY, CDR2 SYGVKD. The CDR3 spans 16 residues. The CDR3 region is CAISDADRTYYNEQFF. The CDR3, as DNA: TGTGCCATCAGTGACGCTGACAGGACCTACTACAATGAGCAGTTCTTC.

The genes are TRBV7-8 and TRBJ2-3; the D gene is possibly TRBD2 (5 bases). The CDR3 sequence is 16 residues long. The V end lost 2 bases, the J end lost 5 bases, and 17 bases lay between the germline ends. The germline V gene has CDR1 SGHVS and CDR2 FQNEAQ. The CDR3: CASSLINGEMIDTQYF. CDR3 nucleotides: TGTGCCAGCAGCTTAATAAATGGGGAGATGATAGATACGCAGTATTTT.

V gene TRBV11-1 combines with J gene TRBJ1-1, with a tentative D call TRBD1 (6 bases). This CDR3 has 18 amino acids. V lost 5 bases, J lost 0 bases, and 22 bases lay in between. Germline V gene sequence: CDR1 SGHAT, CDR2 FQDESV (reference sequence). CDR3 coding DNA: TGTGCCAGCAGCCCCCCGGGGGGCGCCCGCTTTATGAACACTGAAGCTTTCTTT. The encoded protein is CASSPPGGARFMNTEAFF.

This clonotype was observed a few times. The CDR3 sequence is CASSAPMRSDYEQYF. The CDR3 coding sequence is TGTGCCAGCAGTGCCCCGATGCGGAGCGACTACGAGCAGTACTTC. The J gene is TRBJ2-7, the V gene TRBV6-2 or TRBV6-3; D is unresolved. V was clipped by 5 bases and J by 3 bases, with 17 bases between them. The germline gives CDR1 MNHEY, CDR2 SVGEGT. The CDR3 consists of 15 residues.

The chain carries TRBV9 and TRBJ2-5, with TRBD2 matching over 12 bases. J was trimmed by 4 bases and V by 0 bases; bases with no gene match: 7. The CDR3 is made up of 17 amino acids. The germline gives CDR1 SGDLS, CDR2 YYNGEE. The CDR3 here is CASSVAGLAGGRETQYF. CDR3 DNA: TGTGCCAGCAGCGTAGCTGGGCTAGCGGGGGGGCGAGAGACCCAGTACTTC. The whole variable domain, filled in from reference TRBV9 and TRBJ2-5, reads DSGVTQTPKHLITATGQRVTLRCSPRSGDLSVYWYQQSLDQGLQFLIQYYNGEERAKGNILERFSAQQFPDLHSELNLSSLELGDSALYFCASSVAGLAGGRETQYFGPGTRLLVL.

The CDR3 reads CASSLGQITDTQYF. The CDR3 DNA is TGTGCCAGCAGCCTAGGACAGATCACAGATACGCAGTATTTT. This chain joins TRBV7-9 and TRBJ2-3; D is perhaps TRBD1 (6 bases). Trimming shortened V by 5 bases and J by 2 bases, and 11 bases separated the two germline ends. Germline V gene sequence: CDR1 SEHNR, CDR2 FQNEAQ (reference sequence). CDR3 length: 14 residues.

The chain joins TRBV6-2 or TRBV6-3 to TRBJ2-5; 8 bases are a match to TRBD1. The CDR3 is made up of 16 amino acids. Germline lookup yields CDR1 MNHEY and CDR2 SVGEGT. Trimming cost V 0 bases and J 5 bases; bases outside gene matches: 8. CDR3 bases: TGTGCCAGCAGTTACTCGGCAGGGGGCAGGTTGGAGACCCAGTACTTC. Protein sequence: CASSYSAGGRLETQYF.